Following are 8 T cell receptor beta chains from one sample sequenced in a study of cytomegalovirus exposure and HLA in healthy donors. PCR amplification relied on 60 Vbeta primers (plus 13 Jbeta primers). Repertoires were generated with immunoSEQ multiplex PCR, while TCRdb's copy carries only in-frame clones and drops some. In the table there are more than 90,000 clones, around 82% of which are singletons. The specimen sequenced was PBMCs. The receptors originated from a woman aged 60-75 years in good health and CMV-seronegative.

This chain links TRBV12-2 with TRBJ2-5; TRBD2, the table's D call, was not compared with the DNA. TRBV12-2 is designated a pseudogene. This CDR3 has 18 amino acids. For the CDR3, the DNA is TGTGCAAGTCGCCCTAGAGCCCCTCCTAGCGGGTCGGGGGGGACCCAGTACTTC. Protein: CASRPRAPPSGSGGTQYF.

The gene calls are TRBV19 and TRBJ2-7; D uncertain. CDR1 LNHDA and CDR2 SQIVND come from the germline V gene (reference sequence). This CDR3 has 13 amino acids. The V end lost 6 bases, the J end lost 3 bases, and 12 bases lay between the germline ends. The CDR3 loop reads CASSQVASYEQYF. The CDR3, as DNA: TGTGCCAGTAGCCAGGTGGCGAGCTACGAGCAGTACTTC.

This clone is a singleton in its sample. V usage is TRBV5-4 and J usage is TRBJ2-5, with 7 nucleotides matching TRBD1. Trimming cost V 0 bases and J 3 bases; bases outside gene matches: 8. CDR1 is SGHNT and CDR2 is YYREEE in the germline V gene (reference sequence). This CDR3 has 16 amino acids. The CDR3 region has the DNA TGTGCCAGCAGCTTGGGGGCCGGGACAGCAGAAGAGACCCAGTACTTC. It is translated as CASSLGAGTAEETQYF. The full variable domain, rest sourced from reference TRBV5-4 and TRBJ2-5, is ETGVTQSPTHLIKTRGQQVTLRCSSQSGHNTVSWYQQALGQGPQFIFQYYREEENGRGNFPPRFSGLQFPNYSSELNVNALELDDSALYLCASSLGAGTAEETQYFGPGTRLLVL.

The rearrangement uses TRBV2 and TRBJ2-3; 9 bases are shared with TRBD1. Trimming removed 6 bases from V and 3 bases from J; junction bases left unmatched: 7. Germline V gene sequence: CDR1 SNHLY, CDR2 FYNNEI. This CDR3 has 15 amino acids. CDR3 nucleotide sequence: TGTGCCAGCAGGAGAACAGGGGGCGCAACAGATACGCAGTATTTT. Protein product: CASRRTGGATDTQYF.

The V and J genes are TRBV19 and TRBJ2-6; 10 bases line up with TRBD2. CDR1 is LNHDA, CDR2 SQIVND, per germline (reference sequence). V trimming: 9 bases; J trimming: 1 base; junction bases outside the gene matches: 6. The CDR3 consists of 16 residues. CDR3 nucleotide sequence: TGTGCCAGCACCACTAGCGGGAAATCTGGGGCCAACGTCCTGACTTTC. The encoded protein is CASTTSGKSGANVLTF.

V gene TRBV7-2 combines with J gene TRBJ2-7; maybe TRBD1 (8 bases). V was trimmed by 5 bases and J by 3 bases, leaving 17 bases between them. CDR3 size: 15 residues. The germline V gene has CDR1 SGHTA and CDR2 FQGNSA. The DNA of the CDR3 is TGTGCCAGCAGCCCAGGACAGGGCGGGGGCTACGAGCAGTACTTC. Translation gives CASSPGQGGGYEQYF.

The V call is TRBV5-8, the J call TRBJ2-7, with a weak D call TRBD2 (6 bases). The CDR3 consists of 17 residues. V lost 2 bases and J 0 bases, leaving 18 bases between the germline ends. Germline loops: CDR1 SGHTS, CDR2 YDEGEE. CDR3 region: CASSLDWGPAGSYEQYF. In DNA form, the CDR3 reads TGTGCCAGCAGCTTAGACTGGGGACCAGCGGGCTCCTACGAGCAGTACTTC.

V gene TRBV6-6 combines with J gene TRBJ2-7, with D possibly matching TRBD2 (6 bases). Germline V gene data show CDR1 as MNHNY and CDR2 as SVGAGI (reference sequence). Trimming took off 3 bases at V and 0 bases at J, with 9 bases between the two ends. CDR3 length: 14 amino acids. CDR3 DNA: TGTGCCAGCAGTTATGAAGCGGGCTCCTACGAGCAGTACTTC. This translates into CASSYEAGSYEQYF.